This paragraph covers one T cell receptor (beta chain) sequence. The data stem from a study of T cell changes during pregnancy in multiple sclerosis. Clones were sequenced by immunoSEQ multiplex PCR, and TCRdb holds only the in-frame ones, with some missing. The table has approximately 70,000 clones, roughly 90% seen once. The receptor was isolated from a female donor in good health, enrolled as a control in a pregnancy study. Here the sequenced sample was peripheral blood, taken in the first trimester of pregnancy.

CDR3 in amino acids: CASSHNEGVDTEAFF. CDR3 bases: TGTGCCAGCAGTCACAACGAAGGGGTGGACACTGAAGCTTTCTTT. This chain uses TRBV6-6 with TRBJ1-1; D possibly corresponds to TRBD1 (5 bases). This CDR3 region has 15 residues. V was pared by 5 bases and J by 3 bases, with 16 bases between. Germline loops: CDR1 MNHNY, CDR2 SVGAGI (reference sequence).